The sequence of this T cell receptor (beta chain) was determined in a study of response to subunit inactivated influenza vaccine. TCRdb processed the RT-PCR reads anew with MiXCR; each CDR3 protein has one entry. The sample yields about 540,000 distinct CDR3 sequences, roughly 25% seen once. This CDR3 is 15 amino acids long. V was pared by 2 bases and J by 8 bases, with 17 bases between. Germline V gene lookup returns CDR1 MDHEN and CDR2 SYDVKM. The same specimen was also included in a second study, on T cells expressing NK-cell markers. That paper adds: Synthesis of TCR beta cDNA relied on 5'RACE template switching carrying UMIs. Within the sequenced cohort of eight donors, seven exhibited HCMV seropositivity and one was seronegative. Anti-gamma-delta TCR antibody use in several experiments restricted sorting to alpha-beta TCR T cells. There remained a lack of clarity about HCMV specificity of expanded NKG2C+ T cell clones.

The clonotype originates from a man aged 45-60 years who received an inactivated influenza vaccine. The J gene is TRBJ2-3, the V gene TRBV28; no clear D. The sample in question was CD4+ T cells sorted from PBMCs, obtained 11 to 12 days after vaccination. The CDR3 sequence: CASSLGPPTGATQYF. DNA for the CDR3: TGTGCCAGCAGTTTAGGCCCTCCGACGGGCGCTACGCAGTATTTT.